This T cell receptor beta chain was identified during a study of spatial heterogeneity in lung cancer. Study-level background: Detection consistently captured more beta-chain sequences than alpha-chain sequences.

The time point is: sample taken at primary tumor resection. Frozen PBMC, nontumor lung or tumor provided whole RNA, which was sequenced unsorted. The donors, roughly 70 patients with untreated early-stage non-small cell lung cancer, provided the samples. Each CDR3 protein gets one entry after TCRdb re-called the 5' RACE reads with MiXCR. Among 90,000 to 95,000 distinct CDR3 sequences, approximately 12% were seen once, and the ten largest hold about 41%. Only a few counts were recorded for this clonotype. Its antigen remains unidentified. Findings and limits, study-wide: In blood, ubiquitous expanded tumor TCRs appeared more at resection than follow-up.

V lost 1 base, J lost 8 bases, and 19 bases lay in between. Looked up from germline, CDR1 is SNHLY and CDR2 is FYNNEI. There are 16 residues in the CDR3. This chain links TRBV2 with TRBJ2-3, with D possibly matching TRBD1 (8 bases). The sample was PBMCs, taken at surgery. The receptor's source is a male donor with early-stage non-small cell lung cancer. The CDR3 reads CASSEGGRGRGGTQYF. The CDR3 region has the DNA TGTGCCAGCAGTGAAGGCGGCAGGGGGCGCGGGGGTACGCAGTATTTT.